One sample yielded the 9 T cell receptor beta chains listed below, sequenced in a study of T cell responses to AZD1222 COVID-19 vaccine. Sequencing used immunoSEQ multiplex PCR; TCRdb keeps in-frame clones, though not all of them. This repertoire shows 140,000 or so clones, approximately 89% found once; its top ten account for under 2%. The sample in question was peripheral blood, obtained 28 days after the second AZD1222 dose. Source of these receptors: an adult who received the AZD1222 COVID-19 vaccine.

The V call is TRBV2, the J call TRBJ1-5, with 8 bases that match TRBD1. Germline V gene lookup returns CDR1 SNHLY and CDR2 FYNNEI. CDR3 length: 18 amino acids. The J segment lost 0 bases and the V segment lost 6 bases, leaving 13 bases of the junction unmatched. CDR3 region: CASSGDRSLPYSNQPQHF. The DNA of the CDR3 is TGTGCCAGCAGCGGGGACAGGTCCCTTCCCTATAGCAATCAGCCCCAGCATTTT.

The V and J genes are TRBV11-3 and TRBJ2-7; D is possibly TRBD1 (7 bases). Germline CDR1 is SGHNT and CDR2 is YENEEA. V lost 0 bases and J lost 6, with 15 bases in between. CDR3 length equals 15 residues. The CDR3 loop reads CASSLDAGQWLEQYF. CDR3 bases: TGTGCCAGCAGCTTAGATGCGGGACAGTGGCTCGAGCAGTACTTC.

The rearrangement joins TRBV27 to TRBJ2-1, with TRBD2 matching over 9 bases. The CDR3 is 19 amino acids. Germline V lookup: CDR1 MNHEY, CDR2 SMNVEV (reference sequence). Trimming removed 6 bases from V and 6 bases from J; junction bases left unmatched: 21. The CDR3 DNA follows: TGTGCCAGCAGCCACGTTCGGGGCGGGAGGGCCCTCGGGGGCAATGAGCAGTTCTTC. Its translation is CASSHVRGGRALGGNEQFF.

The chain uses TRBV30 and TRBJ2-6; maybe TRBD2 (7 bases). V lost 4 bases, J lost 11 bases, and 21 bases lay in between. CDR1 GTSNPN and CDR2 SVGIG come from the germline V gene (reference sequence). The CDR3 consists of 15 residues. The CDR3 DNA follows: TGTGCCTGGAACCCCAGGGGCGGGGGCGCCGACGTCCTGACTTTC. It translates to CAWNPRGGGADVLTF.

V usage is TRBV24-1 and J usage is TRBJ2-3; D not certain. This CDR3 is built from 14 residues. Trimming removed 7 bases from V and 0 bases from J, with 10 bases in between. Germline CDR1 KGHDR, CDR2 SFDVKD. CDR3 coding DNA: TGTGCCACCAGCTACTCCCTCAGCACAGATACGCAGTATTTT. Translation: CATSYSLSTDTQYF.

The chain has TRBV2 and TRBJ1-5, with 7 bases matching TRBD1. Looked up from germline, CDR1 is SNHLY and CDR2 is FYNNEI. This CDR3 has 17 residues. Trimming took 4 bases from V and 7 from J; bases not matched to a gene: 16. As DNA, the CDR3 is TGTGCCAGCAGTGCCTACGGGACAAGGGGGCTCGGACAGCCCCAGCATTTT. Its translation: CASSAYGTRGLGQPQHF.

The rearrangement uses TRBV19 and TRBJ1-5; no clear D gene. The CDR3 spans 18 residues. Trimming stripped 5 bases from V and 0 bases from J, with 20 bases between. Germline-derived CDR1 and CDR2 are LNHDA and SQIVND (reference sequence). The CDR3 DNA follows: TGTGCCAGTAGTTTGGGGTGGAAACGAGATTATAGCAATCAGCCCCAGCATTTT. As protein: CASSLGWKRDYSNQPQHF.

This chain joins TRBV14 and TRBJ2-7; D tentatively reads TRBD1 or TRBD2 (5 bases each). Trimming pared 1 base from V and 6 bases from J, leaving 7 bases between. Germline V CDR1 and CDR2: SGHDN, FVKESK. This CDR3 region has 12 residues. Here the CDR3 reads CASSQAGTEQYF. DNA of the CDR3: TGTGCCAGCAGCCAAGCCGGGACCGAGCAGTACTTC. The full variable domain, with the rest looked up from reference TRBV14 and TRBJ2-7, is EAGVTQFPSHSVIEKGQTVTLRCDPISGHDNLYWYRRVMGKEIKFLLHFVKESKQDESGMPNNRFLAERTGGTYSTLKVQPAELEDSGVYFCASSQAGTEQYFGPGTRLTVT.

This rearrangement joins TRBV7-9 to TRBJ2-7; no clear D. The V and J ends lost 8 bases and 9 bases respectively, with 26 bases between them. CDR3 length equals 15 residues. Germline-derived CDR1 and CDR2 are SEHNR and FQNEAQ (reference sequence). In DNA form, the CDR3 reads TGTGCCAGCTCCCCCCCGTCGACCGGTATTTTACGGCAGTACTTC. Protein sequence: CASSPPSTGILRQYF.